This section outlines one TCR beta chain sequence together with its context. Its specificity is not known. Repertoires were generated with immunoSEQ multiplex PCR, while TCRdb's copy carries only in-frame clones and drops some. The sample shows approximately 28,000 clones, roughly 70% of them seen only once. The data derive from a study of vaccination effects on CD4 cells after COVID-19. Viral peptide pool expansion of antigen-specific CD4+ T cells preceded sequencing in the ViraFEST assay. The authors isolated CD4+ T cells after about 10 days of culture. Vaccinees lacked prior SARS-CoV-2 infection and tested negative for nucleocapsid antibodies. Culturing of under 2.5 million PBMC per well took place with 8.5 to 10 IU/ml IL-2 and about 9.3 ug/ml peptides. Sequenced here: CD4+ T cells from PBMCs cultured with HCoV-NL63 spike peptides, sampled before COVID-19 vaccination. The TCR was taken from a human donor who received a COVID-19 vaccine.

The CDR3 DNA follows: TGTGCCAGCTCACCAGGGACAGCCTCCTACAATGAGCAGTTCTTC. It yields the protein CASSPGTASYNEQFF. The chain couples TRBV18 to TRBJ2-1; 7 bases are shared with TRBD1. Trimming took 2 bases from V and 0 from J; bases not matched to a gene: 1. Germline V gives CDR1 KGHSH, CDR2 LQKENI. This CDR3 has 15 residues. The whole variable domain, remainder taken from reference TRBV18 and TRBJ2-1, is NAGVMQNPRHLVRRRGQEARLRCSPMKGHSHVYWYRQLPEEGLKFMVYLQKENIIDESGMPKERFSAEFPKEGPSILRIQQVVRGDSAAYFCASSPGTASYNEQFFGPGTRLTVL.